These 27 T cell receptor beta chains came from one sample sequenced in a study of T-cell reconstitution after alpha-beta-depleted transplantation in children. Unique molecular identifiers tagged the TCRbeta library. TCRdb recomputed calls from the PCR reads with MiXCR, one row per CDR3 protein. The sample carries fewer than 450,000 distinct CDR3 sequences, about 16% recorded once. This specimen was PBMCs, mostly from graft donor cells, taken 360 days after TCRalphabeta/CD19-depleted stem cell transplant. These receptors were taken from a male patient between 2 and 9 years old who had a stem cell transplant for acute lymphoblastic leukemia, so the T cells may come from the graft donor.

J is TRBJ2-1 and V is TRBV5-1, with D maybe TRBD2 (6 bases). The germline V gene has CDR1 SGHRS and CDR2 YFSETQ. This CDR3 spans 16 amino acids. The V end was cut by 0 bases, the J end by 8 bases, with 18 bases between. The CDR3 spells CASSLGALRLVDEQFF. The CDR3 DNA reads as TGCGCCAGCAGCTTGGGGGCATTACGACTAGTGGATGAGCAGTTCTTC.

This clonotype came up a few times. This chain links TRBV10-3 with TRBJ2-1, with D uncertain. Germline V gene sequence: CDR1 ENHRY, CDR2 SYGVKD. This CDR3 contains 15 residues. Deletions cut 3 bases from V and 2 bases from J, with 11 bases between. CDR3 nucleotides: TGTGCCATCAGTGATCGCTGGGATACCTACAATGAGCAGTTCTTC. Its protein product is CAISDRWDTYNEQFF.

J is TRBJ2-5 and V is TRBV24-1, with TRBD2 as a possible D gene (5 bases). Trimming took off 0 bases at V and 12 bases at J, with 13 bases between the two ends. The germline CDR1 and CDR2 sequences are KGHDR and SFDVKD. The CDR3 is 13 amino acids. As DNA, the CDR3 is TGTGCCACCAGTGATTTGTCCGGCACGGGGAAGTACTTC. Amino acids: CATSDLSGTGKYF.

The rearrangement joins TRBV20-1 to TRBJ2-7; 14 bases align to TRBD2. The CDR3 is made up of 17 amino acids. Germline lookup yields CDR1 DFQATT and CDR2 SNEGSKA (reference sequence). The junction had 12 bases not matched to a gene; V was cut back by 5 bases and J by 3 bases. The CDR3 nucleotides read TGCAGTGCTCGCCAACCCGGACTAGCGGGAGGCTACTACGAGCAGTACTTC. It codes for CSARQPGLAGGYYEQYF.

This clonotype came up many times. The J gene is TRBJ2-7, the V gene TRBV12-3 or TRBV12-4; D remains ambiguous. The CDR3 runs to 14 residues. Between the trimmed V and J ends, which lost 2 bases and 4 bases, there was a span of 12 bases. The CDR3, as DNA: TGTGCCAGCAGTTTAAGGCGTGCGGCTTACGAGCAGTACTTC. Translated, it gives CASSLRRAAYEQYF.

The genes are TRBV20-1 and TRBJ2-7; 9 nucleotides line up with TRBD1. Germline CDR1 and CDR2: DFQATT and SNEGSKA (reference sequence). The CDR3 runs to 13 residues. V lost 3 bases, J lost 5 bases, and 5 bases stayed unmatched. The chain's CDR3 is CSASSRDRDEQYF. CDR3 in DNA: TGCAGTGCTAGCTCCCGGGACAGGGACGAGCAGTACTTC.

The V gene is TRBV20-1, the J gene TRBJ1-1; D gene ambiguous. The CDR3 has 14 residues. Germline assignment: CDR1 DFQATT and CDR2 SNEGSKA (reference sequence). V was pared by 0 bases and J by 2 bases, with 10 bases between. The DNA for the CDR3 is TGCAGTGCTAGAGATAAACGGGTAAACACTGAAGCTTTCTTT. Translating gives CSARDKRVNTEAFF.

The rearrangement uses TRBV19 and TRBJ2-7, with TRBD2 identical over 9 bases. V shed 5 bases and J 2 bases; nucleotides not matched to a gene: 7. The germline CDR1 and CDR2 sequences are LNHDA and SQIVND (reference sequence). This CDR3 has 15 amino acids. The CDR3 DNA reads TGTGCCAGTAGTCCGGGGGCTAGCGGGACCTACGAGCAGTACTTC. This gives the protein CASSPGASGTYEQYF.

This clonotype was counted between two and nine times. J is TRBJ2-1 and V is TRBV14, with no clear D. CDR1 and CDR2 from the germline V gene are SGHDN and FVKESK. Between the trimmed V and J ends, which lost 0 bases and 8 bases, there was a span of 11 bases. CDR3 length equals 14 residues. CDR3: CASSQEASRDEQFF. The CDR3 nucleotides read TGTGCCAGCAGCCAAGAGGCCAGCCGAGATGAGCAGTTCTTC.

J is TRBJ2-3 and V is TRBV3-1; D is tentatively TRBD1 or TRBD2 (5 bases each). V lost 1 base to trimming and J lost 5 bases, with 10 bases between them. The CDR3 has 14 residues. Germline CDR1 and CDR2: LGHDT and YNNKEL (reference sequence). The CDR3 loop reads CASSQGGEQDTQYF. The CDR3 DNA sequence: TGTGCCAGCAGCCAAGGAGGGGAACAAGATACGCAGTATTTT.

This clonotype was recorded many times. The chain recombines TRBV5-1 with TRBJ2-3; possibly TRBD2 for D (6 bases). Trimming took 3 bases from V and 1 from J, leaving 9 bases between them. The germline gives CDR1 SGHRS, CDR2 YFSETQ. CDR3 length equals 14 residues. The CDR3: CASSSLAGTDTQYF. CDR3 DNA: TGCGCCAGCAGCTCGTTAGCGGGCACAGATACGCAGTATTTT.

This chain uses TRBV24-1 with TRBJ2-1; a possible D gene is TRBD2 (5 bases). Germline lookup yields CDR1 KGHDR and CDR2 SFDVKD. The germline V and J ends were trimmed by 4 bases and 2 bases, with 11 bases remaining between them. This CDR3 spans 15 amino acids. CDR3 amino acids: CATSDPTRPYNEQFF. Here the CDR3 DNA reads TGTGCCACCAGTGACCCAACTAGACCCTACAATGAGCAGTTCTTC.

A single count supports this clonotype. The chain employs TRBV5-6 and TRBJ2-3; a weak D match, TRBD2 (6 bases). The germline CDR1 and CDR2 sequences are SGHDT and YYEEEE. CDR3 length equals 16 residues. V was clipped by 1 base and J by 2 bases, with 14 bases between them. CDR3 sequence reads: CASSLRRDPLTDTQYF. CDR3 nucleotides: TGTGCCAGCAGCTTGAGGCGGGACCCCCTCACAGATACGCAGTATTTT.

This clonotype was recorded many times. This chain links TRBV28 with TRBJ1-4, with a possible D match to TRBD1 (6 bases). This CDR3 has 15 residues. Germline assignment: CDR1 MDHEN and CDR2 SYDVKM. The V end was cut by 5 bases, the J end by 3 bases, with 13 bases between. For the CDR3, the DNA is TGTGCCAGCAGTAATCGGGACATAGCTAATGAAAAACTGTTTTTT. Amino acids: CASSNRDIANEKLFF. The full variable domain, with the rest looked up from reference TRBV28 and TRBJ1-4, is DVKVTQSSRYLVKRTGEKVFLECVQDMDHENMFWYRQDPGLGLRLIYFSYDVKMKEKGDIPEGYSVSREKKERFSLILESASTNQTSMYLCASSNRDIANEKLFFGSGTQLSVL.

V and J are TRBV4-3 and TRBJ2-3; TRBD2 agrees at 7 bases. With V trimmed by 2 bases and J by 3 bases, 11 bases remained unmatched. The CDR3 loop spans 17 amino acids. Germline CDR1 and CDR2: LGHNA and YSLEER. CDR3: CASSQSTWEGRTDTQYF. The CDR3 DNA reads TGCGCCAGCAGCCAATCCACCTGGGAGGGCCGGACAGATACGCAGTATTTT.

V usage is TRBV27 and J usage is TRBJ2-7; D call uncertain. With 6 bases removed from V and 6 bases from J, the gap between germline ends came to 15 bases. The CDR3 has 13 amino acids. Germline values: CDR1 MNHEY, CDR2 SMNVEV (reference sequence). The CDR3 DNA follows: TGTGCCAGCAGCCGCACCAGAAGCCTCGAGCAGTACTTC. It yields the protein CASSRTRSLEQYF.

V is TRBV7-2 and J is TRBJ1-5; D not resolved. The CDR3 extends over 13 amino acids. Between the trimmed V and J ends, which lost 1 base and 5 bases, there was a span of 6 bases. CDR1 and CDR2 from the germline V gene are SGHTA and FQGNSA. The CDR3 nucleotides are TGTGCCAGCAGCTTAGGGGGATATCAGCCCCAGCATTTT. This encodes CASSLGGYQPQHF. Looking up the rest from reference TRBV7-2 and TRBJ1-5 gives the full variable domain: GAGVSQSPSNKVTEKGKDVELRCDPISGHTALYWYRQSLGQGLEFLIYFQGNSAPDKSGLPSDRFSAERTGGSVSTLTIQRTQQEDSAVYLCASSLGGYQPQHFGDGTRLSIL.

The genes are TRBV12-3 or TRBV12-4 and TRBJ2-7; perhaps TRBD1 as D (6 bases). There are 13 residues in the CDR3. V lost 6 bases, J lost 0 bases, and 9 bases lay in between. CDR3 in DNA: TGTGCCAGCAGCGGACAGTACTCCTACGAGCAGTACTTC. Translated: CASSGQYSYEQYF.

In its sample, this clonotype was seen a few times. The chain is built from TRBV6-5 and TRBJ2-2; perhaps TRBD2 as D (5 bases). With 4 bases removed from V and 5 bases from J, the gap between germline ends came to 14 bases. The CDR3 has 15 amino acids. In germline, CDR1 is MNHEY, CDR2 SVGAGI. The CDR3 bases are TGTGCCAGCAGTTCACCGCCGGGGAGAACCGGGGAGCTGTTTTTT. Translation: CASSSPPGRTGELFF.

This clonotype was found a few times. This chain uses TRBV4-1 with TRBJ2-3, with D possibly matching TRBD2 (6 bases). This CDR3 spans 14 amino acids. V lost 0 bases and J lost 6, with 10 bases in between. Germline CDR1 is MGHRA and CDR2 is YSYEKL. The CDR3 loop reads CASSQEREADTQYF. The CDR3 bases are TGCGCCAGCAGCCAAGAAAGGGAGGCGGATACGCAGTATTTT.

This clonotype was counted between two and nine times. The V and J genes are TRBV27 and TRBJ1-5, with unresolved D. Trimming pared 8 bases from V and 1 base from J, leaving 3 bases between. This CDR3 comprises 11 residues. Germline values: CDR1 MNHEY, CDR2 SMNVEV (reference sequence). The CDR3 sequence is CASGSNQPQHF. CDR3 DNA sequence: TGTGCCAGCGGCAGCAATCAGCCCCAGCATTTT.

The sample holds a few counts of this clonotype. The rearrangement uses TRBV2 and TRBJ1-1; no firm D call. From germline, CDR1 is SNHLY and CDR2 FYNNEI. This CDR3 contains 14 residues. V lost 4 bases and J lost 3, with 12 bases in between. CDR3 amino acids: CASSALQRYTEAFF. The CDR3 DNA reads TGTGCCAGCAGTGCTTTACAGAGGTACACTGAAGCTTTCTTT.

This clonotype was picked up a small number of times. The CDR3, as DNA: TGTGCCAGCTCACCAATGGCTGGAGGGGGGAGTTACAATGAGCAGTTCTTC. As protein: CASSPMAGGGSYNEQFF. The gene calls are TRBV18 and TRBJ2-1; TRBD1 or TRBD2 may be the D gene (6 bases each). From germline, CDR1 is KGHSH and CDR2 LQKENI. This CDR3 is built from 17 residues. V lost 2 bases and J lost 4, with 18 bases in between.

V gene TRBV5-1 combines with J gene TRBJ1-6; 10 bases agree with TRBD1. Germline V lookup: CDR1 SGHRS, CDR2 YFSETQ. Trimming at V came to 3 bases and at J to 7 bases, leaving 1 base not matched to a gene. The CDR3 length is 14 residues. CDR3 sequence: CASSWTGGNSPLHF. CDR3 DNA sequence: TGCGCCAGCAGCTGGACAGGGGGGAATTCACCCCTCCACTTT.

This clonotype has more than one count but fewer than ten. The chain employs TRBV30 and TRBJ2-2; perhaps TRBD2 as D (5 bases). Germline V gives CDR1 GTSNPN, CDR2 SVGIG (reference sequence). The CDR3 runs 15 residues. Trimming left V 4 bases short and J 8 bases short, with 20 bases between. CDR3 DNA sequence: TGTGCCTGGATAAGTGGGCCCGTAGCGTCGGGGGAGCTGTTTTTT. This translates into CAWISGPVASGELFF.

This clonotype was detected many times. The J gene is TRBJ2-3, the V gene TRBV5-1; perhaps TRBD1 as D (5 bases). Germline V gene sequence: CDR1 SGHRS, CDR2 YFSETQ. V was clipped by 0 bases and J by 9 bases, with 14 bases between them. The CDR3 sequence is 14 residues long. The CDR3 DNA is TGCGCCAGCAGCTTGGCCTTTCAACAGGACACGCAGTATTTT. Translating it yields CASSLAFQQDTQYF.

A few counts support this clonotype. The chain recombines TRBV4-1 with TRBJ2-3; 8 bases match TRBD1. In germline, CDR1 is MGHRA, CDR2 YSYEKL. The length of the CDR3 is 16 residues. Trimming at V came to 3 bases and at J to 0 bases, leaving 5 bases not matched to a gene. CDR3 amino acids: CASSQDRASSTDTQYF. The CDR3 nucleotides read TGCGCCAGCAGCCAGGACAGGGCCTCTAGCACAGATACGCAGTATTTT.